Detailed here is one T cell receptor (beta chain). Trimming cost V 4 bases and J 3 bases; bases outside gene matches: 5. Germline CDR1 reads SEHNR; CDR2 reads FQNEAQ (reference sequence). The CDR3 has 14 residues. The data are from a study of blood T cell repertoires in COVID-19. The assay was immunoSEQ multiplex PCR, and TCRdb's table has in-frame clones only and misses some. This sample has about 110,000 clones, with approximately 88% found just once. This sequence originates from a human donor in a cohort sampled during active COVID-19. Sequencing was performed on peripheral blood. V usage is TRBV7-9 and J usage is TRBJ2-5; TRBD2 matches at 7 bases. CDR3 region: CASSSGGTEETQYF. The CDR3 DNA sequence: TGTGCCAGCAGCTCCGGGGGGACGGAAGAGACCCAGTACTTC.